The entry that follows covers one TCR beta chain sequence. Trimming took 3 bases from V and 1 from J, leaving 12 bases between them. Germline V gene data show CDR1 as MDHEN and CDR2 as SYDVKM. CDR3 length equals 15 residues. As handled by the study authors: The authors estimated nucleated cell counts from reference gene primer amplification. The data were produced by immunoSEQ multiplex PCR, yet TCRdb's version contains in-frame clones alone and is incomplete. D and trimming come from the DNA, and the V and J calls and clone size come from that table. This sample has over 100,000 clones; roughly nine tenths occur once, and the top ten carry more than 4.5%. These data are taken from a study of blood T cell repertoires in COVID-19. Study context: T cells, B-cell-depleted T cells, or PBMCs provided the cDNA or gDNA that served as material.

This sequence was found in a human donor in a cohort sampled during active COVID-19. Sequencing was performed on peripheral blood. V gene TRBV28 combines with J gene TRBJ1-1; D might be TRBD1 (5 bases). The CDR3 nucleotides are TGTGCCAGCAGTTTCCCAGGGAACCAGAACACTGAAGCTTTCTTT. This codes for CASSFPGNQNTEAFF.